The 27 T cell receptor beta chains below were found in one sample sequenced in a study of blood T cell repertoires in COVID-19. Sequenced by immunoSEQ multiplex PCR; TCRdb stores in-frame clones only, minus some. The data contain some 390,000 clones, 75% to 90% of them singletons. The sample consisted of PBMCs or T cells enriched from blood (not recorded which). The receptors were sampled from a man aged 30 to 39 who had recovered from COVID-19.

This chain links TRBV5-4 with TRBJ1-1; no clear D gene. From germline, CDR1 is SGHNT and CDR2 YYREEE (reference sequence). This CDR3 is built from 14 residues. V was cut by 1 base and J by 6 bases, with 13 bases left in between. The CDR3 protein is CASSLKTALSEAFF. In nucleotides, the CDR3 is TGTGCCAGCAGCTTGAAAACAGCACTTTCTGAAGCTTTCTTT.

The chain has TRBV3-1 (or the pseudogene TRBV3-2) and TRBJ2-1; 11 bases agree with TRBD2. CDR3 length: 20 amino acids. V lost 0 bases to trimming and J lost 1 base; unmatched junction nucleotides: 11. Germline lookup yields CDR1 LGHDT and CDR2 YNNKEL (reference sequence). CDR3 loop: CASSQDYGSGRVGSYNEQFF. DNA of the CDR3: TGTGCCAGCAGCCAAGATTACGGTAGCGGGAGGGTGGGGTCCTACAATGAGCAGTTCTTC.

CDR3 bases: TGTGCCAGCAGCTTAGAAAGTGGCGGAGGGGACTACGAGCAGTACTTC. This codes for CASSLESGGGDYEQYF. The chain employs TRBV11-3 and TRBJ2-7, with a tentative D call TRBD2 (6 bases). Trimming shortened V by 0 bases and J by 3 bases, and 15 bases separated the two germline ends. This CDR3 has 16 residues. CDR1 is SGHNT and CDR2 is YENEEA in the germline V gene.

This chain joins TRBV10-3 and TRBJ2-2; 7 bases agree with TRBD2. Germline CDR1 reads ENHRY; CDR2 reads SYGVKD. This CDR3 contains 13 residues. V dropped 7 bases and J dropped 3; count of bases not matched to a gene: 2. In nucleotides, the CDR3 is TGTGCCATCACAAGCGGGGACACCGGGGAGCTGTTTTTT. As protein: CAITSGDTGELFF.

V and J are TRBV30 and TRBJ2-4; TRBD1 is a possible D gene (5 bases). The germline V gene has CDR1 GTSNPN and CDR2 SVGIG (reference sequence). With 5 bases removed from V and 5 bases from J, the gap between germline ends came to 10 bases. The CDR3 loop spans 12 amino acids. The CDR3 reads CAWAREENIQYF. CDR3 nucleotides: TGTGCCTGGGCCAGGGAAGAAAACATTCAGTACTTC. Full variable domain (missing parts from reference TRBV30 and TRBJ2-4): SQTIHQWPATLVQPVGSPLSLECTVEGTSNPNLYWYRQAAGRGLQLLFYSVGIGQISSEVPQNLSASRPQDRQFILSSKKLLLSDSGFYLCAWAREENIQYFGAGTRLSVL.

CDR3 nucleotide sequence: TGTGCCAGCAGTTCAACAGGGGGCTATCAGCCCCAGCATTTT. It is translated as CASSSTGGYQPQHF. The chain recombines TRBV28 with TRBJ1-5; 9 bases are shared with TRBD1. This CDR3 spans 14 amino acids. The germline gives CDR1 MDHEN, CDR2 SYDVKM. The V and J ends lost 4 bases and 5 bases, in that order; junction bases with no gene match: 3.

The V call is TRBV19, the J call TRBJ1-3; D gene unclear. The CDR3 totals 14 residues. Per the germline V gene, CDR1 is LNHDA and CDR2 is SQIVND (reference sequence). With 7 bases removed from V and 0 bases from J, the gap between germline ends came to 10 bases. DNA of the CDR3: TGTGCCAGTAATGGCGGGCCCTCTGGAAACACCATATATTTT. Translated, it gives CASNGGPSGNTIYF. Drawing the rest from reference TRBV19 and TRBJ1-3, the complete variable domain is DGGITQSPKYLFRKEGQNVTLSCEQNLNHDAMYWYRQDPGQGLRLIYYSQIVNDFQKGDIAEGYSVSREKKESFPLTVTSAQKNPTAFYLCASNGGPSGNTIYFGEGSWLTVV.

The rearrangement links TRBV4-2 to TRBJ2-3; the D gene is possibly TRBD1 (6 bases). CDR1 and CDR2 (germline): LGHNA, YNFKEQ. V was trimmed by 3 bases and J by 6 bases, leaving 19 bases between them. The CDR3 is 16 amino acids. The CDR3 DNA is TGTGCCAGCAGCCAGCGGGCAGGGGTGTCAGACGATACGCAGTATTTT. It specifies CASSQRAGVSDDTQYF.

The chain links TRBV7-6 to TRBJ1-5, with a tentative D call TRBD1 (5 bases). The length of the CDR3 is 13 residues. Germline V lookup: CDR1 SGHVS, CDR2 FNYEAQ. Trimming left V 1 base short and J 11 bases short, with 12 bases between. The CDR3 region is CASSLGPLRAQHF. The CDR3 DNA is TGTGCCAGCAGCTTAGGCCCCCTCAGGGCCCAGCATTTT. The whole variable domain, remainder taken from reference TRBV7-6 and TRBJ1-5, is GAGVSQSPRYKVTKRGQDVALRCDPISGHVSLYWYRQALGQGPEFLTYFNYEAQQDKSGLPNDRFSAERPEGSISTLTIQRTEQRDSAMYRCASSLGPLRAQHFGDGTRLSIL.

Notes on this clone: Other DNA sequences in the sample encode the same CDR3. The gene calls are TRBV5-4 and TRBJ2-5, with TRBD2 matching over 10 bases. In germline, CDR1 is SGHNT, CDR2 YYREEE (reference sequence). J lost 3 bases, V lost 4 bases, and 3 bases had no gene match. There are 14 residues in the CDR3. The CDR3 loop reads CASSPGLAEETQYF. Written as DNA, the CDR3 is TGTGCCAGCAGCCCCGGACTAGCGGAAGAGACCCAGTACTTC. Complete variable domain (other parts from reference TRBV5-4 and TRBJ2-5): ETGVTQSPTHLIKTRGQQVTLRCSSQSGHNTVSWYQQALGQGPQFIFQYYREEENGRGNFPPRFSGLQFPNYSSELNVNALELDDSALYLCASSPGLAEETQYFGPGTRLLVL.

The rearrangement links TRBV9 to TRBJ1-4, with 8 bases fitting TRBD1. The length of the CDR3 is 15 residues. With V trimmed by 3 bases and J by 7 bases, 8 bases remained unmatched. CDR1 is SGDLS, CDR2 YYNGEE, per germline. The CDR3 DNA is TGTGCCAGCAGCGCGGGGACAGGTCCTTTTGAAAAACTGTTTTTT. It encodes CASSAGTGPFEKLFF. Filled out from reference TRBV9 and TRBJ1-4, the complete variable domain reads DSGVTQTPKHLITATGQRVTLRCSPRSGDLSVYWYQQSLDQGLQFLIQYYNGEERAKGNILERFSAQQFPDLHSELNLSSLELGDSALYFCASSAGTGPFEKLFFGSGTQLSVL.

The genes are TRBV18 and TRBJ2-7; 9 positions match TRBD2. Germline-derived CDR1 and CDR2 are KGHSH and LQKENI. The CDR3 sequence is 15 residues long. Trimming took 0 bases from V and 5 from J; bases not matched to a gene: 5. The CDR3 is CASSPPGLASHEQYF. For the CDR3, the DNA is TGTGCCAGCTCACCACCGGGACTAGCTAGCCACGAGCAGTACTTC.

For this clone: Other DNA sequences from this sample encode an identical CDR3 as well. The J gene is TRBJ2-7, the V gene TRBV9; 11 bases align to TRBD2. Germline V gene lookup returns CDR1 SGDLS and CDR2 YYNGEE. This CDR3 is 15 amino acids long. The ends lost 0 bases at V and 3 bases at J; junction bases unmatched: 2. CDR3: CASSVGLAGGYEQYF. The CDR3 nucleotides read TGTGCCAGCAGCGTAGGGCTAGCGGGAGGCTACGAGCAGTACTTC. The complete variable domain, with remaining parts taken from reference TRBV9 and TRBJ2-7, reads DSGVTQTPKHLITATGQRVTLRCSPRSGDLSVYWYQQSLDQGLQFLIQYYNGEERAKGNILERFSAQQFPDLHSELNLSSLELGDSALYFCASSVGLAGGYEQYFGPGTRLTVT.

This sequence joins TRBV7-6 and TRBJ1-2; D call uncertain. This CDR3 has 13 residues. CDR1 and CDR2 (germline): SGHVS, FNYEAQ. V lost 6 bases and J lost 10, with 18 bases in between. CDR3 loop: CASRKSPDTSYTF. The CDR3 nucleotides read TGTGCCAGCAGAAAAAGTCCCGACACCTCCTACACCTTC.

The chain couples TRBV19 to TRBJ1-5; 7 bases line up with TRBD1. In germline, CDR1 is LNHDA, CDR2 SQIVND (reference sequence). There are 14 residues in the CDR3. Germline trimming cut 6 bases from V and 5 bases from J; bases unmatched to any gene: 7. The CDR3 loop reads CASRKTGYDQPQHF. In DNA, the CDR3 is TGTGCCAGTAGGAAGACAGGGTATGATCAGCCCCAGCATTTT.

V usage is TRBV5-4 and J usage is TRBJ1-1; TRBD1 is a possible D gene (6 bases). This CDR3 is 13 amino acids long. Germline assignment: CDR1 SGHNT and CDR2 YYREEE (reference sequence). Trimming took off 6 bases at V and 5 bases at J, with 14 bases between the two ends. In nucleotides, the CDR3 is TGTGCCAGCATAAACAGGGAGAATACTGAAGCTTTCTTT. Residues: CASINRENTEAFF.

The J gene is TRBJ2-1, the V gene TRBV18; the D gene is possibly TRBD1 (6 bases). The CDR3 loop spans 14 amino acids. CDR1 is KGHSH, CDR2 LQKENI, per germline. The ends were cut back, 0 bases at V and 8 bases at J, with 11 bases in the middle. The CDR3 loop reads CASSPPGHPYEQFF. The CDR3 nucleotides are TGTGCCAGCTCACCACCGGGACATCCCTATGAGCAGTTCTTC. The full variable domain, its missing parts supplied by reference TRBV18 and TRBJ2-1, is NAGVMQNPRHLVRRRGQEARLRCSPMKGHSHVYWYRQLPEEGLKFMVYLQKENIIDESGMPKERFSAEFPKEGPSILRIQQVVRGDSAAYFCASSPPGHPYEQFFGPGTRLTVL.

This clone came up many times. This chain links TRBV30 with TRBJ1-2; TRBD1 agrees at 12 bases. From germline, CDR1 is GTSNPN and CDR2 SVGIG (reference sequence). This CDR3 is built from 14 residues. V dropped 1 base and J dropped 8; count of bases not matched to a gene: 5. The CDR3 is CAWSGGTGGLGYTF. The CDR3 DNA is TGTGCCTGGAGTGGGGGGACAGGGGGCTTAGGCTACACCTTC.

The chain links TRBV15 to TRBJ2-1; 7 bases map to TRBD2. Germline values: CDR1 LNHNV, CDR2 YYDKDF (reference sequence). This CDR3 spans 17 amino acids. The ends lost 5 bases at V and 3 bases at J; junction bases unmatched: 13. The CDR3 loop reads CATSGGVAGAVYNEQFF. In nucleotides, the CDR3 is TGTGCCACCAGCGGGGGGGTGGCGGGAGCGGTCTACAATGAGCAGTTCTTC. Supplemented by reference TRBV15 and TRBJ2-1, the full variable domain reads DAMVIQNPRYQVTQFGKPVTLSCSQTLNHNVMYWYQQKSSQAPKLLFHYYDKDFNNEADTPDNFQSRRPNTSFCFLDIRSPGLGDTAMYLCATSGGVAGAVYNEQFFGPGTRLTVL.

CDR3 DNA: TGTGCCAGCACCCAAAACAACGGAAACACCATATATTTT. Translation gives CASTQNNGNTIYF. The J gene is TRBJ1-3, the V gene TRBV7-6; D call uncertain. This CDR3 contains 13 residues. Germline CDR1 reads SGHVS; CDR2 reads FNYEAQ. With 7 bases removed from V and 4 bases from J, the gap between germline ends came to 11 bases.

The chain recombines TRBV7-8 with TRBJ1-2; 7 bases agree with TRBD1. Germline-derived CDR1 and CDR2 are SGHVS and FQNEAQ. The J segment lost 4 bases and the V segment lost 3 bases, leaving 14 bases of the junction unmatched. The CDR3 is made up of 17 amino acids. Here the CDR3 reads CASSLPGQAGKAYGYTF. The DNA of the CDR3 is TGTGCCAGCAGCTTGCCCGGACAGGCAGGAAAGGCCTATGGCTACACCTTC.

CDR3 loop: CSASSDISYEQYF. The CDR3 DNA sequence: TGCAGTGCTAGTTCGGACATTTCCTACGAGCAGTACTTC. The rearrangement uses TRBV20-1 and TRBJ2-7; D is possibly TRBD1 (5 bases). The CDR3 is made up of 13 amino acids. V shed 3 bases and J shed 1 base, with 10 bases lying between them. The germline V gene has CDR1 DFQATT and CDR2 SNEGSKA (reference sequence).

This rearrangement joins TRBV28 to TRBJ2-1; 9 nucleotides line up with TRBD2. The CDR3 runs to 15 residues. CDR1 is MDHEN and CDR2 is SYDVKM in the germline V gene. Trimming cost V 3 bases and J 4 bases; bases outside gene matches: 4. The CDR3 region has the DNA TGTGCCAGCAGTTTTTTACTAGCGGGTTACAATGAGCAGTTCTTC. Translating it yields CASSFLLAGYNEQFF.

The chain is built from TRBV28 and TRBJ2-3; 8 bases map to TRBD1. CDR3 length equals 15 residues. Germline V gene sequence: CDR1 MDHEN, CDR2 SYDVKM. The V gene end was trimmed by 5 bases and the J gene end by 0 bases; junction bases not matched to a gene: 4. Here the CDR3 reads CASSTTGGSTDTQYF. In DNA form, the CDR3 reads TGTGCCAGCAGTACAACAGGGGGGAGCACAGATACGCAGTATTTT.

The gene calls are TRBV3-1 (or the pseudogene TRBV3-2) and TRBJ2-7; TRBD2 is a possible D gene (6 bases). Germline V gene data show CDR1 as LGHDT and CDR2 as YNNKEL (reference sequence). V lost 0 bases and J lost 9, with 12 bases in between. The length of the CDR3 is 13 residues. CDR3 amino acids: CASSQDGRFGQYF. The CDR3 coding sequence is TGTGCCAGCAGCCAAGATGGGAGGTTTGGGCAGTACTTC.

This rearrangement joins TRBV5-1 to TRBJ2-1, with TRBD2 identical over 12 bases. CDR1 is SGHRS and CDR2 is YFSETQ in the germline V gene. After removal of 4 bases from V and 4 bases from J, the junction contained 3 bases not matched to a gene. CDR3 size: 15 residues. CDR3 bases: TGCGCCAGCAGCGGCGGGACTAGCGGGTACAATGAGCAGTTCTTC. This sequence encodes CASSGGTSGYNEQFF.

This chain joins TRBV6-5 and TRBJ2-7, with 12 positions matching TRBD2. This CDR3 is 13 amino acids long. Germline V gene lookup returns CDR1 MNHEY and CDR2 SVGAGI. Trimming at V came to 7 bases and at J to 6 bases, leaving 4 bases not matched to a gene. CDR3 sequence (DNA): TGTGCCAGCAAGCTAGCGGGAGGGGTCGAGCAGTACTTC. Protein sequence: CASKLAGGVEQYF.